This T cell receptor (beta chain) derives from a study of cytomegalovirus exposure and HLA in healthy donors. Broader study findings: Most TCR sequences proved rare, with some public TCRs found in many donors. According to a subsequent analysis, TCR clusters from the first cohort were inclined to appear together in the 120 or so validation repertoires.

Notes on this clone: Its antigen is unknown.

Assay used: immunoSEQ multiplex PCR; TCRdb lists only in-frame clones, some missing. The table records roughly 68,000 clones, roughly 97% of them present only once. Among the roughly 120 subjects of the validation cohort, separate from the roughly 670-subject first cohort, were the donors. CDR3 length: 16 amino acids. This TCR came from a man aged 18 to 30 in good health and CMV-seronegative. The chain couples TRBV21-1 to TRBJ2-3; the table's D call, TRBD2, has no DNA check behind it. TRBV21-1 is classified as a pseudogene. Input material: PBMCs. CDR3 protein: CASSMGLAAKTDTQYF. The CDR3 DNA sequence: TGTGCCAGCAGCATGGGACTAGCGGCCAAGACAGATACGCAGTATTTT.